This TCR beta chain comes out of a study of T cells expressing NK-cell markers (dated by TCRdb to between 2020 and 2021). Regarding the study in general: Three sorted T-cell subsets (CD3+CD56+NKG2C+, CD3+CD56+NKG2C- and CD3+CD56-NKG2C+) from 7 to 9 donors had their TCR beta-chain repertoires profiled. Most of the eight sequenced donors were HCMV-seropositive and one was HCMV-seronegative. The study sequenced eight donors, all healthy volunteers chosen at random: three men and five women. Libraries were sequenced as 2 x 150 bp reads on Illumina HiSeq 2000/2500, MiSeq or NextSeq.

The CDR3 measures 13 amino acids from cysteine to phenylalanine. The entry carries no DNA sequence. Sequenced using an Illumina HiSeq 2000. The TCR beta cDNA libraries were made using 5'RACE template switching, a step that added both a universal primer site and unique molecular identifiers. cDNA synthesis was primed from the TCR beta constant segment and was followed by two successive PCR amplification steps. The authors processed their data as follows. Reads were demultiplexed and grouped by UMI with MIGEC, and clonotypes were assembled and quantified with MiTCR. To remove erroneous sequences, TCR cDNA sequences were retained only when supported by two or more reads. Downstream repertoire analysis used the tcR package, and clonotypes were matched across fractions by CDR3 nucleotide sequence plus V segment. VDJmatch was used to annotate antigen specificity against VDJdb, with one amino acid substitution in CDR3 allowed. TCRdb reprocessed the reads into one record per CDR3 protein sequence, lacking DNA. It is TCRdb's table, rather than the study itself, that gives the V and J calls and clone size. This sample's listing comprises a few hundred thousand distinct CDR3 sequences. 1.4% of the sample is held by the ten biggest clonotypes.

On this clonotype itself: The antigen it binds to is not known.

Points the paper makes about the study in general: Those dominant clonotypes were again the most abundant among CD3+CD56-NKG2C+ cells in several donors, at about 25-60.1%. Whether the expanded NKG2C-expressing T cell clones were specific for HCMV antigens remained unclear. In six donors, the dominant CD3+CD56+NKG2C+ clonotypes were among the top 10 CD8+ clonotypes and accounted for about 1.0-8% of CD8+ T cells.

To determine HCMV serostatus, a commercial ELISA kit was used to detect HCMV-specific IgG in serum. Peripheral blood mononuclear cells were isolated from blood by Ficoll density gradient centrifugation. Input material: blood T cells: a sorted CD56 or NKG2C T cell subset, CD4+ or CD8+ T cells, or bulk PBMC T cells (not recorded which). This TCR was sampled from a woman between 45 and 65 years old in good health. Donor details come from another sample of the same person, matched by shared clones. The chain joins TRBV12-3 or TRBV12-4 to TRBJ1-1; TCRdb lists TRBD1, though no DNA is available to test this call. CDR3 region: CASSLSWDLSAFF.